Below, 22 T cell receptor beta chains from the same sample are listed, as sequenced in a study of blood T cell repertoires in COVID-19. Measured with immunoSEQ multiplex PCR; TCRdb has only the in-frame clones, and not every one. The sample lists 250,000 to 300,000 clones, roughly 90% occurring once. The sample comprised PBMCs or T cells enriched from blood (not recorded which). These receptors all stem from a middle-aged woman with acute COVID-19.

V usage is TRBV6-5 and J usage is TRBJ2-7, with D tentatively TRBD2 (6 bases). The length of the CDR3 is 15 residues. V lost 6 bases and J 0 bases, leaving 15 bases between the germline ends. The germline V gene encodes CDR1 MNHEY and CDR2 SVGAGI. The CDR3 protein is CASREGRFYSYEQYF. CDR3 coding DNA: TGTGCCAGCAGGGAGGGCAGGTTCTACTCCTACGAGCAGTACTTC.

J is TRBJ2-1 and V is TRBV24-1; TRBD2 aligns across 7 bases. The junction had 12 bases not matched to a gene; V was cut back by 4 bases and J by 7 bases. This CDR3 region has 16 residues. Germline CDR1 is KGHDR and CDR2 is SFDVKD. This chain's CDR3 is CATSDSMAGALNEQFF. CDR3 bases: TGTGCCACCAGTGACTCTATGGCGGGAGCTTTAAATGAGCAGTTCTTC.

The CDR3 DNA reads as TGTGCCAGCAGCTCGGGACAGGGTGGGCCCCAAGAGACCCAGTACTTC. It is translated as CASSSGQGGPQETQYF. V usage is TRBV13 and J usage is TRBJ2-5, with 9 bases matching TRBD1. V was clipped by 4 bases and J by 1 base; unmatched bases: 7. The CDR3 length is 16 residues. CDR1 and CDR2 from the germline V gene are PRHDT and FYEKMQ (reference sequence).

This clone was counted a single time. The chain combines TRBV21-1 with TRBJ1-2; no DNA check was done on the table's D call, TRBD1. TRBV21-1 is given as a pseudogene. The CDR3 loop spans 15 amino acids. This CDR3 reads CASSKAHQTGNGYTF. The CDR3 bases are TGTGCCAGCAGCAAAGCGCACCAGACAGGGAATGGCTACACCTTC.

The chain is built from TRBV5-4 and TRBJ2-2; D is perhaps TRBD1 (6 bases). The CDR3 has 13 residues. Germline CDR1 SGHNT, CDR2 YYREEE (reference sequence). V was shortened by 3 bases and J by 5 bases, with 8 bases between the two germline ends. CDR3 DNA sequence: TGTGCCAGCAGCTGGACAGTTACCGGGGAGCTGTTTTTT. It translates to CASSWTVTGELFF.

The V and J genes are TRBV9 and TRBJ2-1; D is possibly TRBD2 (6 bases). Trimming took off 3 bases at V and 0 bases at J, with 13 bases between the two ends. The germline V gene has CDR1 SGDLS and CDR2 YYNGEE. The CDR3 totals 16 residues. The chain's CDR3 is CASSDGTGISYNEQFF. The CDR3 nucleotides read TGTGCCAGCAGCGACGGGACTGGGATCTCCTACAATGAGCAGTTCTTC. Combining the CDR3 with reference TRBV9 and TRBJ2-1 gives the whole variable domain DSGVTQTPKHLITATGQRVTLRCSPRSGDLSVYWYQQSLDQGLQFLIQYYNGEERAKGNILERFSAQQFPDLHSELNLSSLELGDSALYFCASSDGTGISYNEQFFGPGTRLTVL.

The chain recombines TRBV3-1 (or the pseudogene TRBV3-2) with TRBJ2-4; D is ambiguous. The length of the CDR3 is 16 residues. In germline, CDR1 is LGHDT, CDR2 YNNKEL (reference sequence). Trimming left V 2 bases short and J 0 bases short, with 11 bases between. The DNA for the CDR3 is TGTGCCAGCAGCCAATTCCTGAGCCTAGCCAAAAACATTCAGTACTTC. Translated, it gives CASSQFLSLAKNIQYF.

The chain carries TRBV5-1 and TRBJ1-4; D is ambiguous. Between the trimmed V and J ends, which lost 0 bases and 2 bases, there was a span of 8 bases. Germline CDR1 is SGHRS and CDR2 is YFSETQ. The CDR3 runs 15 residues. The CDR3 bases are TGCGCCAGCAGCTTGGCCGCGGGGACTAATGAAAAACTGTTTTTT. It yields the protein CASSLAAGTNEKLFF.

This clone occurred a few times. The chain uses TRBV18 and TRBJ1-1; D is uncertain. This CDR3 region has 13 residues. The V end was cut by 4 bases, the J end by 0 bases, with 6 bases between. In germline, CDR1 is KGHSH, CDR2 LQKENI. The CDR3: CASSQNMNTEAFF. The CDR3 DNA reads as TGTGCCAGCTCACAAAATATGAACACTGAAGCTTTCTTT. The full variable domain, its missing parts supplied by reference TRBV18 and TRBJ1-1, is NAGVMQNPRHLVRRRGQEARLRCSPMKGHSHVYWYRQLPEEGLKFMVYLQKENIIDESGMPKERFSAEFPKEGPSILRIQQVVRGDSAAYFCASSQNMNTEAFFGQGTRLTVV.

This clone came up once. This chain links TRBV3-1 (or the pseudogene TRBV3-2) with TRBJ1-2, with TRBD1 as a possible D gene (5 bases). This CDR3 contains 17 residues. With 4 bases removed from V and 1 base from J, the gap between germline ends came to 19 bases. From germline, CDR1 is LGHDT and CDR2 YNNKEL (reference sequence). CDR3 sequence (DNA): TGTGCCAGCAGCCTCACGATTGGGGCAAACGATAACTATGGCTACACCTTC. Protein product: CASSLTIGANDNYGYTF.

This sequence joins TRBV4-3 and TRBJ2-2; D ambiguous. The CDR3 consists of 15 residues. Germline V CDR1 and CDR2: LGHNA, YSLEER. V was clipped by 4 bases and J by 1 base, with 10 bases between them. The CDR3 loop reads CASSRLPGNTGELFF. CDR3 bases: TGCGCCAGCAGCCGTCTCCCCGGGAACACCGGGGAGCTGTTTTTT.

The chain links TRBV4-2 to TRBJ2-1; 13 positions match TRBD2. Trimming at V came to 4 bases and at J to 5 bases, leaving 11 bases not matched to a gene. Germline V gene sequence: CDR1 LGHNA, CDR2 YNFKEQ. This CDR3 contains 18 residues. The DNA of the CDR3 is TGTGCCAGCAGCCTCAAAAACCCGGGACTAGCGGGAAACAATGAGCAGTTCTTC. Its protein is CASSLKNPGLAGNNEQFF.

Concerning this clone itself: Other DNA sequences from this sample encode an identical CDR3 as well. The chain uses TRBV6-2 or TRBV6-3 and TRBJ1-3, with D possibly being TRBD1 (5 bases). V was shortened by 2 bases and J by 1 base, with 9 bases between the two germline ends. CDR3 length equals 15 residues. Germline V gene sequence: CDR1 MNHEY, CDR2 SVGEGT. This CDR3 is CASSYRGSSGNTIYF. The CDR3 nucleotides read TGTGCCAGCAGTTACAGGGGTTCGTCTGGAAACACCATATATTTT.

The V and J genes are TRBV7-8 and TRBJ2-7, with 7 bases aligning to TRBD2. The V segment lost 1 base and the J segment 1 base; nucleotides outside the gene matches: 7. The CDR3 has 16 residues. Germline CDR1 SGHVS, CDR2 FQNEAQ. CDR3 loop: CASSLGGGLPSYEQYF. CDR3 in DNA: TGTGCCAGCAGCTTAGGGGGGGGACTCCCATCCTACGAGCAGTACTTC.

This clone was seen only once. Distinct nucleotide sequences in the sample also encode this CDR3. The chain has TRBV20-1 and TRBJ1-2; no definite D call. V was trimmed by 2 bases and J by 8 bases, leaving 6 bases between them. The V gene's germline CDR1 is DFQATT and CDR2 SNEGSKA (reference sequence). This CDR3 has 10 residues. Written as DNA, the CDR3 is TGCAGTGCTAGAACCGGGGGCTACACCTTC. It codes for CSARTGGYTF.

V is TRBV7-2 and J is TRBJ2-5, with TRBD1 matching over 7 bases. CDR1 SGHTA and CDR2 FQGNSA come from the germline V gene. Trimming at V came to 5 bases and at J to 1 base, leaving 10 bases not matched to a gene. This CDR3 has 16 amino acids. CDR3 bases: TGTGCCAGCAGCACGGGCCCCAGGGGGAGCCAAGAGACCCAGTACTTC. It specifies CASSTGPRGSQETQYF.

This clone turned up a few times. The chain uses TRBV15 and TRBJ1-6; 7 bases map to TRBD1. V lost 0 bases to trimming and J lost 9 bases; unmatched junction nucleotides: 5. CDR3 length: 15 amino acids. Germline lookup yields CDR1 LNHNV and CDR2 YYDKDF (reference sequence). CDR3 bases: TGTGCCACCAGCAGAGATCGGGGGACAGTTTCACCCCTCCACTTT. This gives the protein CATSRDRGTVSPLHF.

The count of this clone is one. The chain joins TRBV4-2 to TRBJ1-5, with D uncertain. CDR3 length equals 16 residues. V was cut by 1 base and J by 4 bases, with 14 bases left in between. Looked up from germline, CDR1 is LGHNA and CDR2 is YNFKEQ. The CDR3 is CASSQAGDGKNQPQHF. As DNA, the CDR3 is TGTGCCAGCAGCCAAGCCGGGGATGGGAAAAATCAGCCCCAGCATTTT.

The J gene is TRBJ1-4, the V gene TRBV5-4, with TRBD1 matching 10 bases. J gave up 7 bases and V 4 bases, and 10 bases lay outside the gene matches. This CDR3 spans 16 amino acids. The V gene's germline CDR1 is SGHNT and CDR2 YYREEE (reference sequence). CDR3 coding DNA: TGTGCCAGCAGCACCCGGGACAGGGGCAGTAGTGAAAAACTGTTTTTT. Translation: CASSTRDRGSSEKLFF.

This clone showed up just once. This chain links TRBV7-9 with TRBJ2-4; tentative D call: TRBD1 (6 bases). CDR3 size: 16 residues. Trimming left V 1 base short and J 6 bases short, with 16 bases between. Germline assignment: CDR1 SEHNR and CDR2 FQNEAQ (reference sequence). CDR3 protein: CASSLEAPRTVNIQYF. The CDR3, as DNA: TGTGCCAGCAGCTTAGAAGCCCCCCGGACAGTAAACATTCAGTACTTC.

Comment on this clone: One end of the junction varies from germline; a read error may be responsible. The rearrangement joins TRBV5-1 to TRBJ1-1; 8 bases are shared with TRBD1. The germline V gene has CDR1 SGHRS and CDR2 YFSETQ. The CDR3 length is 14 residues. This chain's CDR3 is CASSLDRVGGGAFF. The CDR3 nucleotides are TGCGCCAGCAGTTTGGACAGGGTGGGAGGGGGAGCTTTCTTT. The full variable domain, in which reference TRBV5-1 and TRBJ1-1 provide the parts outside the CDR3, is KAGVTQTPRYLIKTRGQQVTLSCSPISGHRSVSWYQQTPGQGLQFLFEYFSETQRNKGNFPGRFSGRQFSNSRSEMNVSTLELGDSALYLCASSLDRVGGGAFFGQGTRLTVV.

V is TRBV20-1 and J is TRBJ1-5, with 9 nucleotides matching TRBD1. The CDR3 has 14 amino acids. Trimming cost V 3 bases and J 5 bases; bases outside gene matches: 5. The germline CDR1 and CDR2 sequences are DFQATT and SNEGSKA (reference sequence). The CDR3 reads CSASTGQGHQPQHF. The DNA of the CDR3 is TGCAGTGCTAGTACGGGACAGGGCCATCAGCCCCAGCATTTT.